This entry lists 2 T cell receptor beta chains sequenced from one sample in a study of early T cells in non-severe SARS-CoV-2 infection. Via MiXCR, TCRdb re-called the 5' RACE reads, giving one row per CDR3 protein. Here the sample spans approximately 90,000 distinct CDR3 sequences, approximately 12% being singletons. The sample consisted of whole blood, taken at baseline. These TCRs come from an adult who was a healthcare worker with PCR-confirmed SARS-CoV-2 infection or an uninfected control (not recorded which).

In this sample, this clonotype turned up a few times. This sequence joins TRBV10-3 and TRBJ2-7; a possible D gene is TRBD2 (5 bases). CDR1 and CDR2 from the germline V gene are ENHRY and SYGVKD. Trimming cost V 6 bases and J 2 bases, with 11 bases left between them. The CDR3 sequence is 13 residues long. CDR3 sequence (DNA): TGTGCCATCAGAGACTGGCGGGCCTACGAGCAGTACTTC. This gives the protein CAIRDWRAYEQYF.

The J gene is TRBJ2-2, the V gene TRBV24-1; TRBD2 is a possible D gene (6 bases). The CDR3 covers 16 residues. Trimming removed 4 bases at V and 6 bases at J, with 17 bases between. CDR1 and CDR2 from the germline V gene are KGHDR and SFDVKD. The CDR3, as DNA: TGTGCCACCAGTGAACTTGACAAGGGAGGCTCCGGGGAGCTGTTTTTT. This gives the protein CATSELDKGGSGELFF.